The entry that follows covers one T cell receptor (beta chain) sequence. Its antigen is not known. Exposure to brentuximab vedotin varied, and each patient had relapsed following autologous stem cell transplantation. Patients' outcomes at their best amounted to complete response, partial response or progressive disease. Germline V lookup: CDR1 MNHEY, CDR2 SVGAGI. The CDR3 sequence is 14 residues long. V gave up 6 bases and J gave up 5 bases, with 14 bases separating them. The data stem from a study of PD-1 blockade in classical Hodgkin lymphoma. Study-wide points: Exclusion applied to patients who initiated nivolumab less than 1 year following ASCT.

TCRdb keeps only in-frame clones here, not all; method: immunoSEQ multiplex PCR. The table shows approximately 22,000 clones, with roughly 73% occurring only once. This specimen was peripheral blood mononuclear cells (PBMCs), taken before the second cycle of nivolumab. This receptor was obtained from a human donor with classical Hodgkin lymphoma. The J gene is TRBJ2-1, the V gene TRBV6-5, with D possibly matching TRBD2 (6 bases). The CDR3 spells CASRRRGKDNEQFF. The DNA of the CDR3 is TGTGCCAGCAGGAGGCGCGGGAAAGACAATGAGCAGTTCTTC.